Detailed here is one T cell receptor (beta chain). The antigen remains undetermined. The data derive from a study of T cell responses to AZD1222 COVID-19 vaccine. Findings and limits, study-wide: Recipients of AZD1222 seropositive at baseline numbered only 6 or 7. Donors, mostly white British, included more females; clonal diversity was possibly underestimated. The CD4 TCRs associated with vaccination extended across spike and predominated at 160-218 and 743-854.

Sequenced by immunoSEQ multiplex PCR; TCRdb stores in-frame clones only, minus some. The sample yields 200,000 or so clones, approximately 91% seen once. Germline CDR1 MNHEY, CDR2 SVGAGI. J gave up 3 bases and V 6 bases, and 6 bases lay outside the gene matches. This CDR3 is built from 14 residues. The input for sequencing was peripheral blood, taken on day 0 of AZD1222 vaccination. The genes are TRBV6-5 and TRBJ1-1; TRBD1 matches 8 bases. The receptor comes from an adult in good health. The chain's CDR3 is CASRIDRGDTEAFF. The CDR3 bases are TGTGCCAGCAGGATAGACAGGGGTGACACTGAAGCTTTCTTT.